What follows are 13 T cell receptor beta chains derived from one specimen sequenced in a study of T-cell memory formation after mild COVID-19. TCRdb recomputed calls from the 5' RACE reads with MiXCR, one row per CDR3 protein. The sample has roughly 400,000 distinct CDR3 sequences, around a sixth seen once. Material for sequencing was PBMCs or a T cell subset sorted from them (not recorded which). The source of these receptors is a man between 18 and 35 years old who had mild COVID-19 (a few samples of this study predate the infection). Cell type and time point are not known.

This clonotype occurred many times. The chain has TRBV30 and TRBJ2-3; TRBD2 aligns across 13 bases. V shed 4 bases and J 11 bases; nucleotides not matched to a gene: 9. Germline CDR1 reads GTSNPN; CDR2 reads SVGIG (reference sequence). The CDR3 has 14 residues. The CDR3 DNA reads TGTGCCTGGACCGGGACTAGCGGGGCCCGGGGGCAGTATTTT. Translation: CAWTGTSGARGQYF. Variable domain in full (rest from reference TRBV30 and TRBJ2-3): SQTIHQWPATLVQPVGSPLSLECTVEGTSNPNLYWYRQAAGRGLQLLFYSVGIGQISSEVPQNLSASRPQDRQFILSSKKLLLSDSGFYLCAWTGTSGARGQYFGPGTRLTVL.

The CDR3 sequence is CASSEMLRRIGDTGELFF. The CDR3 DNA sequence: TGTGCCAGCAGTGAAATGTTACGGCGCATTGGGGACACCGGGGAGCTGTTTTTT. V gene TRBV2 combines with J gene TRBJ2-2; D is undetermined. CDR3 size: 18 residues. Germline loops: CDR1 SNHLY, CDR2 FYNNEI. Trimming shortened V by 2 bases and J by 3 bases, and 19 bases separated the two germline ends.

The table lists this clonotype with a few counts. This chain connects TRBV7-3 to TRBJ2-5; D is uncertain. Trimming took 5 bases from V and 7 from J, leaving 14 bases between them. In germline, CDR1 is SGHTA, CDR2 FQGTGA. CDR3 length: 13 amino acids. The CDR3 DNA reads TGTGCCAGCAGCCCCGACTTGGGCGGGACCCAGTACTTC. Its translation is CASSPDLGGTQYF.

This clonotype was seen a few times. V is TRBV20-1 and J is TRBJ1-6; D gene unclear. The CDR3 spans 13 residues. V lost 5 bases to trimming and J lost 6 bases, with 11 bases between them. The germline gives CDR1 DFQATT, CDR2 SNEGSKA (reference sequence). CDR3 loop: CSAGVGTNSPLHF. CDR3 DNA: TGCAGTGCTGGAGTCGGCACTAATTCACCCCTCCACTTT.

The rearrangement uses TRBV19 and TRBJ2-3, with D tentatively TRBD1 (5 bases). The CDR3 runs to 15 residues. Trimming stripped 2 bases from V and 0 bases from J, with 9 bases between. The germline gives CDR1 LNHDA, CDR2 SQIVND (reference sequence). The CDR3 DNA sequence: TGTGCCAGTAGTATAACAAGGGGAAGCACAGATACGCAGTATTTT. This encodes CASSITRGSTDTQYF.

Only a few counts were recorded for this clonotype. The gene calls are TRBV5-5 and TRBJ1-4; maybe TRBD1 (6 bases). V shed 1 base and J shed 6 bases, with 16 bases lying between them. The CDR3 has 16 amino acids. Per germline, CDR1 SGHKS and CDR2 YYEKEE (reference sequence). The CDR3 sequence: CASSLSIRGLDEKLFF. DNA of the CDR3: TGTGCCAGCAGCTTGAGTATCAGGGGACTGGATGAAAAACTGTTTTTT.

In this sample, this clonotype turned up many times. The junction differs from germline at one of its ends, possibly a read error. The J gene is TRBJ2-1, the V gene TRBV4-3; 7 bases are shared with TRBD2. Germline lookup yields CDR1 LGHNA and CDR2 YSLEER. The CDR3 extends over 13 amino acids. In DNA, the CDR3 is TGCGCCAGCAGCCTATCCTCCTCCCCGTCGGGAGGCTTC. This sequence encodes CASSLSSSPSGGF.

This clonotype was detected only a few times. The V call is TRBV20-1, the J call TRBJ1-2; 7 bases line up with TRBD1. V was pared by 6 bases and J by 2 bases, with 9 bases of the junction left unmatched. Germline CDR1 reads DFQATT; CDR2 reads SNEGSKA (reference sequence). This CDR3 is built from 14 residues. CDR3 sequence reads: CSAPESGGNYGYTF. The CDR3 nucleotides read TGCAGTGCCCCGGAGTCAGGGGGAAACTATGGCTACACCTTC.

This clonotype was picked up many times. The chain links TRBV12-3 or TRBV12-4 to TRBJ1-5; no definite D call. This CDR3 has 13 residues. V was pared by 0 bases and J by 4 bases, with 4 bases between. CDR3 amino acids: CASSLAENQPQHF. The CDR3 region has the DNA TGTGCCAGCAGTTTAGCAGAGAATCAGCCCCAGCATTTT.

The chain carries TRBV7-3 and TRBJ2-3, with 7 nucleotides matching TRBD1. Per the germline V gene, CDR1 is SGHTA and CDR2 is FQGTGA. V gave up 4 bases and J gave up 3 bases; unmatched junction bases: 7. CDR3 length: 15 residues. This CDR3 reads CASSSRQGGTDTQYF. CDR3 sequence (DNA): TGTGCCAGCAGCTCCCGACAGGGTGGTACAGATACGCAGTATTTT.

The V and J genes are TRBV27 and TRBJ1-2, with TRBD1 as a possible D gene (5 bases). The CDR3 is 14 amino acids. The ends were cut back, 6 bases at V and 1 base at J, with 12 bases in the middle. The germline gives CDR1 MNHEY, CDR2 SMNVEV (reference sequence). The CDR3 spells CASRMGGGNYGYTF. Here the CDR3 DNA reads TGTGCCAGCAGAATGGGGGGAGGTAACTATGGCTACACCTTC.

This clonotype occurred a few times. The V and J genes are TRBV28 and TRBJ1-2; D perhaps matches TRBD1 (5 bases). V gave up 7 bases and J gave up 7 bases, with 19 bases separating them. CDR3 length: 14 residues. Germline values: CDR1 MDHEN, CDR2 SYDVKM. CDR3 nucleotides: TGTGCCAGCACCGACCTAGGGGACGCGCGTGGCTACACCTTC. This gives the protein CASTDLGDARGYTF.

The chain has TRBV10-2 and TRBJ2-7; a weak D match, TRBD1 (5 bases). The CDR3 extends over 11 amino acids. Germline lookup yields CDR1 WSHSY and CDR2 SAAADI. Between the trimmed V and J ends, which lost 9 bases and 2 bases, there was a span of 8 bases. In DNA form, the CDR3 reads TGCGCCAGTAGGGGTACCTACGAGCAGTACGTC. It translates to CASRGTYEQYV.